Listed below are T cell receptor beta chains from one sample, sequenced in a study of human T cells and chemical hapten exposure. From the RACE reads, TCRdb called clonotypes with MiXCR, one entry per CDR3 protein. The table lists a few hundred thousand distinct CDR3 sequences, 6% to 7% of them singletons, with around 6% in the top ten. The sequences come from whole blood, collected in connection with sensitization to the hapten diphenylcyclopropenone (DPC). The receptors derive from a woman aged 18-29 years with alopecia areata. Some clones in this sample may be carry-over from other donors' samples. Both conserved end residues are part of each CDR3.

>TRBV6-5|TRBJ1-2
CASSLKWGDGYTF
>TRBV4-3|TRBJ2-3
CASSQDWGMSVRADTQYF
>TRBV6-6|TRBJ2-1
CASRVQVENEQFF
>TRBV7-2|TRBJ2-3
CASSPGLPTDTQYF
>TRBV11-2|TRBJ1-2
CASSLGQGFYGYTF
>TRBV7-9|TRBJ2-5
CASSLLVGQETQYF
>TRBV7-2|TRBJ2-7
CASSFWTGEIYEQYF
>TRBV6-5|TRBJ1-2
CATSLGFYGYTF
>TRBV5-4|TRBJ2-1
CASSQRTGNLNEQFF
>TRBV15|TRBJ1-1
CATSSRQEMNTEAFF
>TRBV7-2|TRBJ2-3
CASSLGTGKDTQYF
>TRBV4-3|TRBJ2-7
CASSQGATSREQYF
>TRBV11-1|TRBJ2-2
CASSLVGPNTGELFF
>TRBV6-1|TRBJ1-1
CASSDHVNTEAFF
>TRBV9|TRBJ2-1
CASSEMTSGASYNEQFF
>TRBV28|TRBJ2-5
CASSSGTGYQETQYF
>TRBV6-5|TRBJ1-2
CASSPRTGTTYGYTF
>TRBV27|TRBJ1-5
CASRLQSDSNQPQHF
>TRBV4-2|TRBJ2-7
CASSPDPQYEQYF
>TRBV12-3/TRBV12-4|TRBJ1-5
CASRQGAQPQHF
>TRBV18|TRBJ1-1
CASSRTGEPEAFF
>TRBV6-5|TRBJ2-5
CASSLSGLAGETQYF
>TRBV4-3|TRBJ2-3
CASSQASDQLVYTQYF
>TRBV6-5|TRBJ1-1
CASRGTGDAEAFF
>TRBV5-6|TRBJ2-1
CASSVQGVYNEQFF
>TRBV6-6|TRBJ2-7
CASRIGQGAYEQYF
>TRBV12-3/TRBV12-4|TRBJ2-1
CASSFHGGGIDEQFF
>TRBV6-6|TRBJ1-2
CASSRSEGVSGYGYTF
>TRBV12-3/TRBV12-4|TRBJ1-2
CASSSGIGGYTF
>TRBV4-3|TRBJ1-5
CASSQEFNGNQPQHF
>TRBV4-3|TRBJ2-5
CASSRQFGAGETQYF
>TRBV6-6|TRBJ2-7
CASSSGLAETYYEQYF
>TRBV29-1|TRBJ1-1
CSEQGAAGTEAFF
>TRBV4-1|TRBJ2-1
CASSQDINSGAYNEQFF